This TCR beta chain was captured in a study of T cells in Graves' hyperthyroidism and ophthalmopathy. Regions amplified from RNA transcripts were the TCR beta CDR3 regions. TCR CDR3 underwent first-round RT-PCR with the HTBI primer set. TCRdb reprocessed the multiplex PCR reads with MiXCR, giving one entry per CDR3 protein. The profile shows over 150,000 distinct CDR3 sequences, over 15% of them singletons. Findings of the study overall: Researchers report that a 13 V-J model separated ophthalmopathy from stable hyperthyroidism. Model output signaled ophthalmopathy a median around 6.9 months ahead of onset. Most expanded thyroid clonotypes above 0.001 also appeared in blood.

CDR3 length equals 17 residues. Losses at the gene ends were 0 bases for V and 8 bases for J; bases not matched to a gene: 8. Germline V gene lookup returns CDR1 SNHLY and CDR2 FYNNEI. In this sample, this clonotype turned up many times. As yet, its antigen is unknown. Among the patients, aged 18 to 65, hyperthyroidism was newly diagnosed and had lasted under 2 months. The rearrangement links TRBV2 to TRBJ2-1; 12 bases match TRBD2. Sequenced sample: blood. This sequence originates from a woman in her fifties or sixties with Graves' hyperthyroidism. The CDR3 region is CASSEASLAGGRDEQFF. DNA for the CDR3: TGTGCCAGCAGTGAAGCATCCCTAGCGGGGGGGCGGGATGAGCAGTTCTTC. The full variable domain, completed using reference TRBV2 and TRBJ2-1, is EPEVTQTPSHQVTQMGQEVILRCVPISNHLYFYWYRQILGQKVEFLVSFYNNEISEKSEIFDDQFSVERPDGSNFTLKIRSTKLEDSAMYFCASSEASLAGGRDEQFFGPGTRLTVL.